Shown below are 31 T cell receptor beta chains from a single sample sequenced in a study of shared clonotypes between healthy human individuals. Here immunoSEQ multiplex PCR was the method, and the copy in TCRdb shows in-frame clones only, minus some. The sample comprises about 480,000 clones, about 75% of which are singletons, and around an eighth rests with the top ten. What was sequenced was PBMCs. All receptors derive from a woman aged 40 to 50 in good health. Some clones in this sample may be carry-over from other donors' samples.

The chain links TRBV30 to TRBJ1-3; weak D call: TRBD1 (5 bases). CDR1 is GTSNPN and CDR2 is SVGIG in the germline V gene (reference sequence). CDR3 length: 14 amino acids. V gave up 3 bases and J gave up 6 bases, with 15 bases separating them. The CDR3 is CAWSRGGDINTIYF. The CDR3 nucleotides read TGTGCCTGGAGCCGCGGGGGAGATATAAACACCATATATTTT.

This clone was picked up a small number of times. CDR3 region: CASSERGETQYF. CDR3 nucleotide sequence: TGTGCCAGCTCAGAGAGGGGAGAGACCCAGTACTTC. The chain employs TRBV9 and TRBJ2-5; tentatively, D is TRBD1 or TRBD2 (5 bases each). CDR1 is SGDLS, CDR2 YYNGEE, per germline. V shed 7 bases and J shed 4 bases, with 11 bases lying between them. This CDR3 comprises 12 residues.

The chain combines TRBV15 with TRBJ2-7; 7 bases map to TRBD1. Germline CDR1 reads LNHNV; CDR2 reads YYDKDF (reference sequence). This CDR3 region has 15 residues. V was pared by 0 bases and J by 2 bases, with 4 bases of the junction left unmatched. The CDR3 sequence is CATSRDPGQTYEQYF. The CDR3 nucleotides are TGTGCCACCAGCAGAGATCCGGGACAGACCTACGAGCAGTACTTC. Variable domain in full (rest from reference TRBV15 and TRBJ2-7): DAMVIQNPRYQVTQFGKPVTLSCSQTLNHNVMYWYQQKSSQAPKLLFHYYDKDFNNEADTPDNFQSRRPNTSFCFLDIRSPGLGDTAMYLCATSRDPGQTYEQYFGPGTRLTVT.

This chain uses TRBV29-1 with TRBJ2-2; D tentatively fits TRBD1 or TRBD2 (5 bases each). The V end was cut by 7 bases, the J end by 6 bases, with 18 bases between. Germline V gene sequence: CDR1 SQVTM, CDR2 ANQGSEA. The CDR3 is 14 amino acids. This chain's CDR3 is CSAYRDEGPGELFF. The CDR3 nucleotides are TGCAGCGCATACCGGGACGAAGGACCCGGGGAGCTGTTTTTT.

This clone was observed a handful of times. V and J are TRBV30 and TRBJ2-7; perhaps TRBD2 as D (5 bases). Germline loops: CDR1 GTSNPN, CDR2 SVGIG (reference sequence). The CDR3 extends over 12 amino acids. Between the trimmed V and J ends, which lost 0 bases and 9 bases, there was a span of 12 bases. The CDR3 protein is CAWSVVSGGQYF. The CDR3 DNA follows: TGTGCCTGGAGTGTGGTAAGCGGCGGGCAGTACTTC.

The V and J genes are TRBV6-6 and TRBJ1-3; D is unclear. The CDR3 loop spans 13 amino acids. V was trimmed by 5 bases and J by 4 bases, leaving 9 bases between them. Germline values: CDR1 MNHNY, CDR2 SVGAGI (reference sequence). The CDR3 DNA reads as TGTGCCAGCAGTGGGTCGTCCGGAAACACCATATATTTT. Its translation: CASSGSSGNTIYF.

V is TRBV28 and J is TRBJ2-7; tentatively, D is TRBD2 (6 bases). The CDR3 runs to 14 residues. Trimming stripped 2 bases from V and 2 bases from J, with 10 bases between. Per germline, CDR1 MDHEN and CDR2 SYDVKM. CDR3 sequence reads: CASSLRLGPYEQYF. In nucleotides, the CDR3 is TGTGCCAGCAGTTTAAGACTAGGCCCCTACGAGCAGTACTTC.

V and J are TRBV5-1 and TRBJ2-1; 10 bases match TRBD1. CDR3 length: 15 residues. With V trimmed by 2 bases and J by 2 bases, 1 base remained unmatched. Germline V gene data show CDR1 as SGHRS and CDR2 as YFSETQ. CDR3 in amino acids: CASSFGQGAYNEQFF. The CDR3, as DNA: TGCGCCAGCAGCTTCGGACAGGGGGCCTACAATGAGCAGTTCTTC.

This clone turned up a few times. The chain couples TRBV9 to TRBJ2-1; no firm D call. This CDR3 is 16 amino acids long. With 0 bases removed from V and 6 bases from J, the gap between germline ends came to 16 bases. The germline CDR1 and CDR2 sequences are SGDLS and YYNGEE. CDR3 sequence reads: CASSVGTSLIFNEQFF. As DNA, the CDR3 is TGTGCCAGCAGCGTAGGGACGAGTTTGATTTTCAATGAGCAGTTCTTC.

The V and J genes are TRBV28 and TRBJ2-5; the match to TRBD2 covers 7 bases. V lost 5 bases, J lost 5 bases, and 8 bases stayed unmatched. There are 14 residues in the CDR3. Germline V gives CDR1 MDHEN, CDR2 SYDVKM. CDR3 nucleotide sequence: TGTGCCAGCAGTCCCCCGGGGGGTACGGAGACCCAGTACTTC. This gives the protein CASSPPGGTETQYF.

The V and J genes are TRBV7-9 and TRBJ2-3; D not resolved. The germline gives CDR1 SEHNR, CDR2 FQNEAQ (reference sequence). There are 14 residues in the CDR3. Trimming removed 3 bases at V and 0 bases at J, with 7 bases between. The CDR3 is CASSFPLSTDTQYF. In DNA, the CDR3 is TGTGCCAGCAGCTTTCCCCTGAGCACAGATACGCAGTATTTT.

The gene calls are TRBV7-2 and TRBJ2-5; maybe TRBD2 (6 bases). Germline V gene lookup returns CDR1 SGHTA and CDR2 FQGNSA. CDR3 size: 15 residues. The V end lost 5 bases, the J end lost 1 base, and 14 bases lay between the germline ends. The CDR3 coding sequence is TGTGCCAGCAGCACAATAGGAGGGGTCCAAGAGACCCAGTACTTC. It encodes CASSTIGGVQETQYF.

The rearrangement joins TRBV28 to TRBJ1-1; D gene uncertain. There are 11 residues in the CDR3. CDR1 and CDR2 (germline): MDHEN, SYDVKM. The V gene lost 8 bases and the J gene lost 7 bases, with 11 bases spanning the gap. The CDR3 region has the DNA TGTGCCAGCTCCAGGTCGCTTGAAGCTTTCTTT. Its translation is CASSRSLEAFF.

As DNA, the CDR3 is TGTGCCAGCAGCTTGGCCCCCGCGAGCACAGATACGCAGTATTTT. It yields the protein CASSLAPASTDTQYF. The chain carries TRBV5-4 and TRBJ2-3; D gene unclear. The germline V gene encodes CDR1 SGHNT and CDR2 YYREEE (reference sequence). CDR3 size: 15 residues. The V and J ends lost 0 bases and 0 bases respectively, with 8 bases between them.

This chain connects TRBV5-6 to TRBJ2-5, with 9 bases matching TRBD1. CDR3 length equals 15 residues. After removal of 2 bases from V and 5 bases from J, the junction contained 7 bases not matched to a gene. Germline assignment: CDR1 SGHDT and CDR2 YYEEEE. The CDR3 is CASSLWDRVRETQYF. The DNA of the CDR3 is TGTGCCAGCAGCTTATGGGACAGGGTACGGGAGACCCAGTACTTC.

V is TRBV21-1 and J is TRBJ1-5. TRBV21-1 is listed as a pseudogene. The CDR3 runs 13 residues. CDR3 protein: CASSNRRNQPQHF. DNA of the CDR3: TGTGCCAGCAGCAATCGTAGGAATCAGCCCCAGCATTTT.

V gene TRBV10-2 combines with J gene TRBJ1-2, with TRBD1 identical over 9 bases. J lost 1 base, V lost 3 bases, and 3 bases had no gene match. CDR1 is WSHSY, CDR2 SAAADI, per germline. The CDR3 runs to 15 residues. In DNA, the CDR3 is TGCGCCAGCAGTGAACAGGGGGCGTTTAACTATGGCTACACCTTC. This encodes CASSEQGAFNYGYTF.

The rearrangement joins TRBV7-2 to TRBJ2-3; D may be TRBD1 or TRBD2 (5 bases each). The CDR3 consists of 15 residues. From germline, CDR1 is SGHTA and CDR2 FQGNSA. V gave up 5 bases and J gave up 5 bases, with 17 bases separating them. CDR3 region: CASSLRGPSGDTQYF. CDR3 nucleotide sequence: TGTGCCAGCAGCCTCCGGGGACCGTCGGGAGATACGCAGTATTTT.

With respect to this clone: Other DNA sequences in this specimen translate into the identical CDR3. The rearrangement links TRBV20-1 to TRBJ2-7, with unresolved D. Germline CDR1 and CDR2: DFQATT and SNEGSKA (reference sequence). Trimming removed 3 bases from V and 3 bases from J, with 6 bases in between. The CDR3 runs to 11 residues. The CDR3 bases are TGCAGTGCTAGGCGAGACTACGAGCAGTACTTC. Its translation: CSARRDYEQYF.

The chain employs TRBV7-2 and TRBJ2-7; the match to TRBD2 covers 13 bases. J was trimmed by 4 bases and V by 4 bases; bases with no gene match: 4. The CDR3 runs to 15 residues. The germline gives CDR1 SGHTA, CDR2 FQGNSA. CDR3 DNA sequence: TGTGCCAGCAGCTCCCCGACTAGCGGGAGGTACGAGCAGTACTTC. The encoded protein is CASSSPTSGRYEQYF.

The chain employs TRBV2 and TRBJ2-7, with 10 bases fitting TRBD1. The CDR3 length is 15 residues. Germline lookup yields CDR1 SNHLY and CDR2 FYNNEI. Trimming removed 7 bases from V and 3 bases from J; junction bases left unmatched: 9. The CDR3 loop is CASKQGTGESYEQYF. CDR3 bases: TGTGCCAGCAAGCAAGGGACAGGGGAAAGCTACGAGCAGTACTTC.

This chain uses TRBV4-1 with TRBJ1-3; D gene unclear. The CDR3 covers 15 residues. In germline, CDR1 is MGHRA, CDR2 YSYEKL. V dropped 3 bases and J dropped 0 bases, with 9 bases sitting between them. CDR3 nucleotides: TGCGCCAGCAGCCAGGGCCGGAGCTCTGGAAACACCATATATTTT. It yields the protein CASSQGRSSGNTIYF.

A single count supports this clone. The chain combines TRBV5-1 with TRBJ2-5; D perhaps matches TRBD2 (6 bases). V was pared by 7 bases and J by 2 bases, with 15 bases between. The germline gives CDR1 SGHRS, CDR2 YFSETQ. The CDR3 has 14 residues. In DNA form, the CDR3 reads TGCGCCAGCTCTCGGGGGTCCGGGCAAGAGACCCAGTACTTC. It codes for CASSRGSGQETQYF.

As DNA, the CDR3 is TGTGCCTGGAGTGTACTTTGGGGGAGTAGTCTCGACGAGCAGTACTTC. It codes for CAWSVLWGSSLDEQYF. V gene TRBV30 combines with J gene TRBJ2-7; the D gene could be TRBD1 or TRBD2 (5 bases each). V was clipped by 0 bases and J by 5 bases, with 20 bases between them. The CDR3 contains 16 residues. The V gene's germline CDR1 is GTSNPN and CDR2 SVGIG (reference sequence).

In regard to this clone: This may arise from a read error, as a much more abundant clone is one base away. The chain carries TRBV25-1 and TRBJ1-1, with D maybe TRBD1 (5 bases). This CDR3 contains 12 residues. Germline V gene sequence: CDR1 MGHDK, CDR2 SYGVNS. Trimming pared 6 bases from V and 3 bases from J, leaving 8 bases between. The CDR3 sequence: CASRGLDTEAFF. The CDR3 DNA follows: TGTGCCAGCAGGGGACTGGACACTGAAGCTTTCTTT.

J is TRBJ2-5 and V is TRBV28; 9 bases align to TRBD2. In germline, CDR1 is MDHEN, CDR2 SYDVKM. Germline trimming cut 7 bases from V and 5 bases from J; bases unmatched to any gene: 8. The CDR3 sequence is 14 residues long. CDR3 nucleotides: TGTGCCAGCAAGGGCGGGAGGGCCCGGGAGACCCAGTACTTC. Translation gives CASKGGRARETQYF.

This clone was seen a handful of times. Germline and junction disagree at one end, which may indicate a read error. This chain connects TRBV19 to TRBJ1-1, with 11 nucleotides matching TRBD1. The CDR3 extends over 16 amino acids. Germline V CDR1 and CDR2: LNHDA, SQIVND (reference sequence). CDR3 in amino acids: CASSHRDRGENAEAFF. DNA of the CDR3: TGTGCCAGTAGTCACCGGGACAGGGGGGAGAACGCTGAAGCTTTCTTT.

This chain joins TRBV5-1 and TRBJ2-5; maybe TRBD1 (6 bases). Between the trimmed V and J ends, which lost 3 bases and 2 bases, there was a span of 14 bases. This CDR3 has 15 amino acids. Germline V CDR1 and CDR2: SGHRS, YFSETQ. In DNA form, the CDR3 reads TGCGCCAGCAGCTCCCAACCTGGACAGCAAGAGACCCAGTACTTC. This sequence encodes CASSSQPGQQETQYF.

This clone has a count of ten or more. This sequence joins TRBV9 and TRBJ1-2; perhaps TRBD1 as D (5 bases). V shed 5 bases and J shed 4 bases, with 12 bases lying between them. Germline V gene sequence: CDR1 SGDLS, CDR2 YYNGEE. The CDR3 runs to 13 residues. The CDR3 nucleotides read TGTGCCAGCAGGGGGACGGCGGTCTATGGCTACACCTTC. Its translation: CASRGTAVYGYTF.

This clone appeared a single time. J is TRBJ2-2 and V is TRBV11-2, with unresolved D. The V gene's germline CDR1 is SGHAT and CDR2 FQNNGV. Trimming shortened V by 1 base and J by 7 bases, and 7 bases separated the two germline ends. The CDR3 contains 13 residues. CDR3 region: CASSLGSNGELFF. In nucleotides, the CDR3 is TGTGCCAGCAGCTTAGGGTCAAACGGGGAGCTGTTTTTT.

Concerning this clone itself: The sample carries other DNA sequences with the same CDR3. The chain couples TRBV5-5 to TRBJ1-2, with D possibly TRBD1 on 5 matching bases. Trimming took 0 bases from V and 3 from J, leaving 6 bases between them. The germline V gene encodes CDR1 SGHKS and CDR2 YYEKEE (reference sequence). The CDR3 extends over 13 amino acids. CDR3 in amino acids: CASSLGGDYGYTF. The CDR3 coding sequence is TGTGCCAGCAGCTTGGGGGGCGACTATGGCTACACCTTC.